The 30 T cell receptor beta chains given below trace back to one sample, sequenced in a study of Ad26.COV2.S vaccination and SARS-CoV-2 variants. The repertoire was sequenced with immunoSEQ multiplex PCR; TCRdb's copy has only in-frame clones and lacks some. The sample yields over 400,000 clones, 80% to 90% seen once. Treatment noted: some 19 received Ad26.COV2.S at low or high dose, single or two shots; 5 received placebo; per-sample allocation not given. Samples analyzed were those drawn on day 63 after the first vaccine or placebo injection. The input for sequencing was peripheral blood, taken in a trial of Ad26.COV2.S vaccine versus placebo. The receptor source for this set is a person between 18 and 65 years old who received the Ad26.COV2.S COVID-19 vaccine or a placebo.

The rearrangement uses TRBV10-3 and TRBJ1-4; no clear D. The CDR3 sequence is 13 residues long. V was clipped by 2 bases and J by 7 bases, with 8 bases between them. CDR1 ENHRY and CDR2 SYGVKD come from the germline V gene. For the CDR3, the DNA is TGTGCCATCAGTGAGGCCCAGTTTGAAAAACTGTTTTTT. Its protein is CAISEAQFEKLFF.

The chain is built from TRBV6-5 and TRBJ2-1; D remains ambiguous. The CDR3 extends over 13 amino acids. Germline V gives CDR1 MNHEY, CDR2 SVGAGI. V lost 6 bases, J lost 5 bases, and 11 bases lay in between. The CDR3 sequence is CASSPNLHNEQFF. In DNA form, the CDR3 reads TGTGCCAGCAGCCCCAACCTCCACAATGAGCAGTTCTTC.

V gene TRBV2 combines with J gene TRBJ2-7; 9 nucleotides agree with TRBD1. The germline CDR1 and CDR2 sequences are SNHLY and FYNNEI. This CDR3 has 15 residues. J was trimmed by 4 bases and V by 7 bases; bases with no gene match: 11. CDR3 sequence: CASTTDRGHLYEQYF. The CDR3 nucleotides are TGTGCCAGCACCACGGACAGGGGCCACCTATACGAGCAGTACTTC.

This clone was picked up a small number of times. The chain combines TRBV11-3 with TRBJ2-5, with 8 bases fitting TRBD1. Germline V gene data show CDR1 as SGHNT and CDR2 as YENEEA. The V segment lost 6 bases and the J segment 6 bases; nucleotides outside the gene matches: 15. The CDR3 totals 16 residues. DNA of the CDR3: TGTGCCAGCAGGGATAGCTTGGACAGGGTCTGGAAGACCCAGTACTTC. It yields the protein CASRDSLDRVWKTQYF.

V is TRBV28 and J is TRBJ2-5; TRBD2 is a possible D gene (5 bases). The CDR3 totals 12 residues. CDR1 and CDR2 from the germline V gene are MDHEN and SYDVKM. The V end lost 4 bases, the J end lost 5 bases, and 8 bases lay between the germline ends. The CDR3 here is CASSSGMETQYF. The CDR3 DNA follows: TGTGCCAGCAGTTCGGGAATGGAGACCCAGTACTTC.

The chain links TRBV7-2 to TRBJ2-3; no firm D call. The CDR3 sequence is 13 residues long. The V gene lost 1 base and the J gene lost 4 bases, with 6 bases spanning the gap. Germline V gene data show CDR1 as SGHTA and CDR2 as FQGNSA. CDR3 region: CASSLVSPDTQYF. CDR3 DNA: TGTGCCAGCAGCTTAGTTTCCCCAGATACGCAGTATTTT.

This sequence joins TRBV19 and TRBJ2-1; possibly TRBD2 for D (6 bases). The V gene's germline CDR1 is LNHDA and CDR2 SQIVND (reference sequence). Trimming took 0 bases from V and 7 from J, leaving 22 bases between them. There are 18 residues in the CDR3. The CDR3 sequence: CASSIDPPASVGWNEQFF. The CDR3 coding sequence is TGTGCCAGTAGTATAGATCCCCCAGCTAGCGTAGGTTGGAATGAGCAGTTCTTC.

The V call is TRBV7-9, the J call TRBJ1-5, with a weak D call TRBD1 (5 bases). Per germline, CDR1 SEHNR and CDR2 FQNEAQ (reference sequence). This CDR3 is 15 amino acids long. Trimming removed 4 bases from V and 0 bases from J, with 10 bases in between. CDR3 sequence: CASSSDSYSNQPQHF. The CDR3 DNA reads TGTGCCAGCAGCTCAGACAGCTATAGCAATCAGCCCCAGCATTTT.

This CDR3 is CASSVGTNSGNTIYF. The CDR3 DNA is TGTGCCAGCAGCGTAGGGACAAACTCTGGAAACACCATATATTTT. The chain recombines TRBV9 with TRBJ1-3; possibly TRBD1 for D (5 bases). Trimming took 0 bases from V and 0 from J, leaving 7 bases between them. This CDR3 is built from 15 residues. The germline V gene has CDR1 SGDLS and CDR2 YYNGEE. The full variable domain, in which reference TRBV9 and TRBJ1-3 provide the parts outside the CDR3, is DSGVTQTPKHLITATGQRVTLRCSPRSGDLSVYWYQQSLDQGLQFLIQYYNGEERAKGNILERFSAQQFPDLHSELNLSSLELGDSALYFCASSVGTNSGNTIYFGEGSWLTVV.

A single count supports this clone. The chain employs TRBV5-6 and TRBJ1-6, with 7 bases fitting TRBD1. The CDR3 has 14 amino acids. Germline V gene sequence: CDR1 SGHDT, CDR2 YYEEEE. V was clipped by 4 bases and J by 8 bases; unmatched bases: 6. The CDR3 here is CASSPRQGYSPLHF. The CDR3 DNA sequence: TGTGCCAGCAGCCCGCGACAGGGATATTCACCCCTCCACTTT.

The CDR3 is CASSHQGHYGYTF. CDR3 DNA: TGTGCCAGCAGCCATCAGGGCCACTATGGCTACACCTTC. The chain combines TRBV14 with TRBJ1-2, with a possible D match to TRBD1 (5 bases). Germline V gene sequence: CDR1 SGHDN, CDR2 FVKESK. Trimming pared 3 bases from V and 3 bases from J, leaving 8 bases between. The CDR3 is 13 residues long.

The rearrangement uses TRBV6-5 and TRBJ2-1; D is possibly TRBD2 (6 bases). V shed 0 bases and J shed 3 bases, with 9 bases lying between them. Germline V gives CDR1 MNHEY, CDR2 SVGAGI. The CDR3 covers 15 residues. The CDR3 spells CASSYSAGSYNEQFF. CDR3 nucleotide sequence: TGTGCCAGCAGTTACTCGGCGGGAAGCTACAATGAGCAGTTCTTC.

CDR3 nucleotides: TGCGCCAGCAGCTTGATGTTTGCGGGGGCCTCCACCGGGGAGCTGTTTTTT. This translates into CASSLMFAGASTGELFF. V and J are TRBV5-1 and TRBJ2-2, with D possibly TRBD2 on 7 matching bases. The CDR3 consists of 17 residues. The V gene lost 1 base and the J gene lost 4 bases, with 17 bases spanning the gap. The germline V gene has CDR1 SGHRS and CDR2 YFSETQ.

This sequence joins TRBV5-1 and TRBJ2-3; 8 bases are a match to TRBD1. Germline values: CDR1 SGHRS, CDR2 YFSETQ. V shed 3 bases and J 5 bases; nucleotides not matched to a gene: 5. This CDR3 has 14 amino acids. DNA for the CDR3: TGCGCCAGCAGCTCGACAGGGGCCGGAGATACGCAGTATTTT. It codes for CASSSTGAGDTQYF.

The chain links TRBV6-5 to TRBJ2-7; D tentatively fits TRBD1 or TRBD2 (5 bases each). This CDR3 has 13 residues. V was shortened by 0 bases and J by 6 bases, with 9 bases between the two germline ends. Germline V gene data show CDR1 as MNHEY and CDR2 as SVGAGI. DNA of the CDR3: TGTGCCAGCAGTTACTCGTGGGGGTTCGAGCAGTACTTC. This codes for CASSYSWGFEQYF.

The chain has TRBV10-3 and TRBJ2-1, with 12 bases aligning to TRBD2. CDR1 and CDR2 (germline): ENHRY, SYGVKD. J gave up 6 bases and V 3 bases, and 15 bases lay outside the gene matches. The length of the CDR3 is 19 residues. The CDR3, as DNA: TGTGCCATCAGTGACGCTCTAGCGGGAGGGCCTGGTCCAGGCAATGAGCAGTTCTTC. Translating gives CAISDALAGGPGPGNEQFF.

This chain links TRBV6-2 or TRBV6-3 with TRBJ2-5; 7 nucleotides agree with TRBD1. The germline V gene encodes CDR1 MNHEY and CDR2 SVGEGT. V shed 2 bases and J 4 bases; nucleotides not matched to a gene: 7. The CDR3 runs 15 residues. CDR3 amino acids: CASSYAGDRRETQYF. The CDR3 coding sequence is TGTGCCAGCAGTTACGCTGGGGACAGAAGAGAGACCCAGTACTTC.

This clone has only a few counts. CDR3 bases: TGTGCCAGCAGCGGACTAGCGCCCTCCTACAATGAGCAGTTCTTC. It translates to CASSGLAPSYNEQFF. The J gene is TRBJ2-1, the V gene TRBV7-2; 9 bases fit TRBD2. CDR3 length: 15 residues. With 5 bases clipped from V and 0 bases from J, the junction kept 2 bases outside the gene matches. Germline V gene lookup returns CDR1 SGHTA and CDR2 FQGNSA.

The CDR3 region is CASSQDQSQGLRNTIYF. CDR3 DNA: TGCGCCAGCAGCCAAGATCAGTCACAGGGGCTACGAAACACCATATATTTT. V usage is TRBV4-3 and J usage is TRBJ1-3, with 7 bases fitting TRBD1. The CDR3 has 17 amino acids. Germline V CDR1 and CDR2: LGHNA, YSLEER. V shed 0 bases, J shed 5 bases, and the junction held 10 bases outside the gene matches.

The J gene is TRBJ2-2, the V gene TRBV28, with TRBD1 identical over 8 bases. Germline V CDR1 and CDR2: MDHEN, SYDVKM. The CDR3 sequence is 12 residues long. After removal of 11 bases from V and 5 bases from J, the junction contained 4 bases not matched to a gene. In DNA form, the CDR3 reads TGTGCCGGACAGGGTCCTACCGGGGAGCTGTTTTTT. Its protein product is CAGQGPTGELFF.

The chain is built from TRBV2 and TRBJ1-1; D may be TRBD1 (5 bases). From germline, CDR1 is SNHLY and CDR2 FYNNEI. This CDR3 spans 12 amino acids. Trimming left V 4 bases short and J 4 bases short, with 7 bases between. The CDR3, as DNA: TGTGCCAGCAGTGGACAGTTCACTGAAGCTTTCTTT. Protein product: CASSGQFTEAFF.

The chain joins TRBV6-6 to TRBJ2-4; D is perhaps TRBD2 (5 bases). V shed 7 bases and J shed 0 bases, with 10 bases lying between them. Per the germline V gene, CDR1 is MNHNY and CDR2 is SVGAGI (reference sequence). This CDR3 comprises 14 residues. The CDR3 here is CASKGAVAKNIQYF. The DNA of the CDR3 is TGTGCCAGCAAGGGAGCGGTAGCCAAAAACATTCAGTACTTC.

The chain combines TRBV7-9 with TRBJ1-3, with TRBD1 matching over 7 bases. The CDR3 runs to 13 residues. Germline V gene data show CDR1 as SEHNR and CDR2 as FQNEAQ (reference sequence). V shed 5 bases and J 4 bases; nucleotides not matched to a gene: 2. CDR3 sequence: CASSRDRGNTIYF. The DNA of the CDR3 is TGTGCCAGCAGCCGGGACAGAGGAAACACCATATATTTT.

The V and J genes are TRBV11-1 and TRBJ2-1; D tentatively fits TRBD1 or TRBD2 (6 bases each). CDR3 length equals 14 residues. Per the germline V gene, CDR1 is SGHAT and CDR2 is FQDESV (reference sequence). V lost 1 base and J 8 bases, leaving 12 bases between the germline ends. CDR3: CASSLGRGGDEQFF. The CDR3 region has the DNA TGTGCCAGCAGCTTAGGCAGGGGCGGGGATGAGCAGTTCTTC.

The chain is built from TRBV11-2 and TRBJ2-1, with D perhaps matching TRBD2 (5 bases). V lost 1 base and J lost 8, with 9 bases in between. This CDR3 is built from 13 residues. Germline CDR1 SGHAT, CDR2 FQNNGV. CDR3: CASSLVLADEQFF. CDR3 in DNA: TGTGCCAGCAGCTTAGTCCTAGCCGATGAGCAGTTCTTC.

This clone appeared a few times. The chain is built from TRBV5-6 and TRBJ1-2; TRBD1 agrees at 7 bases. The germline gives CDR1 SGHDT, CDR2 YYEEEE. Unmatched junction bases numbered 4, after V lost 0 bases and J lost 5 bases. This CDR3 spans 14 amino acids. CDR3 sequence (DNA): TGTGCCAGCAGCTTGGCCGGGACAGCATATGGCTACACCTTC. Translation gives CASSLAGTAYGYTF. Looking up the rest from reference TRBV5-6 and TRBJ1-2 gives the full variable domain: DAGVTQSPTHLIKTRGQQVTLRCSPKSGHDTVSWYQQALGQGPQFIFQYYEEEERQRGNFPDRFSGHQFPNYSSELNVNALLLGDSALYLCASSLAGTAYGYTFGSGTRLTVV.

The chain's CDR3 is CASSLRGGSSYEQYV. In DNA form, the CDR3 reads TGTGCCAGTAGCCTCAGAGGCGGGAGTTCCTACGAGCAGTACGTC. V and J are TRBV19 and TRBJ2-7; 7 nucleotides align to TRBD2. V dropped 6 bases and J dropped 1; count of bases not matched to a gene: 9. CDR1 is LNHDA, CDR2 SQIVND, per germline (reference sequence). This CDR3 contains 15 residues.

V gene TRBV5-1 combines with J gene TRBJ2-3; 9 bases match TRBD2. The trim removed 1 base at V and 0 bases at J, leaving 12 bases unmatched. Germline V gene sequence: CDR1 SGHRS, CDR2 YFSETQ. The CDR3 extends over 19 amino acids. CDR3 in DNA: TGCGCCAGCAGCTTGCAAGCGGGAGGCGGGTTTCCTAGCACAGATACGCAGTATTTT. Its translation is CASSLQAGGGFPSTDTQYF.

V gene TRBV14 combines with J gene TRBJ1-4, with 9 bases that match TRBD1. Trimming took 4 bases from V and 5 from J; bases not matched to a gene: 14. Germline V gives CDR1 SGHDN, CDR2 FVKESK. The CDR3 consists of 18 residues. The CDR3 spells CASSRKTGGPTINEKLFF. The CDR3, as DNA: TGTGCCAGCAGCCGAAAAACAGGGGGCCCGACCATAAATGAAAAACTGTTTTTT. Full variable domain (remainder filled in from reference TRBV14 and TRBJ1-4): EAGVTQFPSHSVIEKGQTVTLRCDPISGHDNLYWYRRVMGKEIKFLLHFVKESKQDESGMPNNRFLAERTGGTYSTLKVQPAELEDSGVYFCASSRKTGGPTINEKLFFGSGTQLSVL.

This clone turned up a few times. The CDR3 region has the DNA TGCGCCAGCAGCCCATATGACAAACCTGAAAAACTGTTTTTT. Protein: CASSPYDKPEKLFF. The rearrangement joins TRBV5-1 to TRBJ1-4, with D uncertain. Per the germline V gene, CDR1 is SGHRS and CDR2 is YFSETQ. The V end was cut by 4 bases, the J end by 7 bases, with 14 bases between. The CDR3 contains 14 residues. The full variable domain, rest sourced from reference TRBV5-1 and TRBJ1-4, is KAGVTQTPRYLIKTRGQQVTLSCSPISGHRSVSWYQQTPGQGLQFLFEYFSETQRNKGNFPGRFSGRQFSNSRSEMNVSTLELGDSALYLCASSPYDKPEKLFFGSGTQLSVL.